This TCR beta chain appears in the sequencing data of a study of cytomegalovirus exposure and HLA in healthy donors. In the study overall: From HLA-typed donors, an early data release held tens of millions of unique TCRs. Study findings and constraints: Some V segments, including TRBV6-2 and TRBV6-3, were excluded as indistinguishable. The availability of immune exposure information extended only to CMV serostatus.

The PCR made use of 60 Vbeta and 13 Jbeta primers. Authors' methods: It was a later analysis that counted 83 million or so unique TCR beta chains, of which some 9.9 million were shared. Libraries were prepared by immunoSEQ multiplex PCR; TCRdb keeps only in-frame clonotypes and omits some of them. V, J and clone size derive from that table, while D and trimming were established from the DNA sequence. The sample holds 50,000 to 65,000 clones, 72% seen once. Trimming stripped 5 bases from V and 4 bases from J, with 12 bases between. CDR1 SGHTA and CDR2 FQGTGA come from the germline V gene. This CDR3 spans 15 amino acids. Concerning this clone itself: What it binds is unknown.

The V and J genes are TRBV7-3 and TRBJ2-6, with D maybe TRBD2 (6 bases). The sequence came from a woman in her forties or fifties in good health and CMV-seropositive. Sequencing used PBMCs. CDR3 nucleotide sequence: TGTGCCAGCAGCCCGGAGGGGACCGGGGCCAACGTCCTGACTTTC. As protein: CASSPEGTGANVLTF.